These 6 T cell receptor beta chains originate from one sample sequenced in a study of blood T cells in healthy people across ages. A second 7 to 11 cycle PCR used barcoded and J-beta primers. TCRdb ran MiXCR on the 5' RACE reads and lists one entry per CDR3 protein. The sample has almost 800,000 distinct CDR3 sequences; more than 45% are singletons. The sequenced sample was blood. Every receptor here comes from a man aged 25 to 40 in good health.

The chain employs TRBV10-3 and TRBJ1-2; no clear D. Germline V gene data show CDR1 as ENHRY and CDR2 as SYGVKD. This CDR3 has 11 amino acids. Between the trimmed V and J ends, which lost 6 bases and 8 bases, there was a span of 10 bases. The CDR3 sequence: CAIRLPEGYTF. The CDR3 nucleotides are TGTGCCATCAGATTACCAGAGGGCTACACCTTC.

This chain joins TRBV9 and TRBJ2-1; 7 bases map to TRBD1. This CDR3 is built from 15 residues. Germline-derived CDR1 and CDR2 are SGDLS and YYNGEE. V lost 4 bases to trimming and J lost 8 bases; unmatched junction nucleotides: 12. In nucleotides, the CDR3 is TGTGCCAGCAGCATCCGGGACAGTGGGTTTTATGAGCAGTTCTTC. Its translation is CASSIRDSGFYEQFF.

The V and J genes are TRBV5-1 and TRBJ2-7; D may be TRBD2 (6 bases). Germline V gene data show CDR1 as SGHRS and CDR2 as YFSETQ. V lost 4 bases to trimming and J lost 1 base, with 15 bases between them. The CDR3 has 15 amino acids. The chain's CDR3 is CASSDLDGSSYEQYF. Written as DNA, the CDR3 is TGCGCCAGCAGCGACCTAGACGGGAGTTCCTACGAGCAGTACTTC.

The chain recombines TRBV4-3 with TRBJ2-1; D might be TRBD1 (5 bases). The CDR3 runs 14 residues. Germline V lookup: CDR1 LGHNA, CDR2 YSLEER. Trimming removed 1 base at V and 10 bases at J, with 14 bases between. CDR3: CASSQVATAGEQFF. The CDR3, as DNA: TGCGCCAGCAGCCAAGTTGCCACCGCAGGGGAGCAGTTCTTC.

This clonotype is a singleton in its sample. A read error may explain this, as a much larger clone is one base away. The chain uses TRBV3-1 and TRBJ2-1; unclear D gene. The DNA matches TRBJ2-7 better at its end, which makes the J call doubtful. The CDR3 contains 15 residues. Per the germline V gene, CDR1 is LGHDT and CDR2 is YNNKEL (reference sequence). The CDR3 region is CASSQGVLAYNEQYF. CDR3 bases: TGTGCCAGCAGCCAAGGGGTCCTGGCCTACAATGAGCAGTACTTC.

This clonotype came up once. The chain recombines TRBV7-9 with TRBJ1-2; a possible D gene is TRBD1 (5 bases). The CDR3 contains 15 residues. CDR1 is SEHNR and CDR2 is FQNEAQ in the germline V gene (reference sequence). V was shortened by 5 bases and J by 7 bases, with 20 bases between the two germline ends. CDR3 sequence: CASSPSALPRGGYTF. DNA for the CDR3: TGTGCCAGCAGCCCTTCCGCATTGCCGAGGGGTGGCTACACCTTC.